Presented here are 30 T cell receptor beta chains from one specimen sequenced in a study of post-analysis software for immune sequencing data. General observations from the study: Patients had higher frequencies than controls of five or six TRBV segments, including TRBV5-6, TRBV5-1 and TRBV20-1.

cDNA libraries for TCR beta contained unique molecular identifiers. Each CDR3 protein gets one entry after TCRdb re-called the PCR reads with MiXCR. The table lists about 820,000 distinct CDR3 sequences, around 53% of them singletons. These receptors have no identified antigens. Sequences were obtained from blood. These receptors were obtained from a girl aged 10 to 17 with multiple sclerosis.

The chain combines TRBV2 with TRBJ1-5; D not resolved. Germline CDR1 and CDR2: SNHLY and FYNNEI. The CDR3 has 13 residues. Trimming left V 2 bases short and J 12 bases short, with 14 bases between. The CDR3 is CASSELELAFQHF. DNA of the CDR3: TGTGCCAGCAGTGAACTGGAGTTGGCTTTCCAGCATTTT.

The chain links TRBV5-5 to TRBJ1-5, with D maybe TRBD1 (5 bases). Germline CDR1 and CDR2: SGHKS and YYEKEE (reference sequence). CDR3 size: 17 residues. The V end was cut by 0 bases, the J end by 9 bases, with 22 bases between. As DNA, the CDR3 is TGTGCCAGCAGCTTGGTTGCAGGTGCGGGGGTGGGGTGGCCCCAGCATTTT. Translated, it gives CASSLVAGAGVGWPQHF.

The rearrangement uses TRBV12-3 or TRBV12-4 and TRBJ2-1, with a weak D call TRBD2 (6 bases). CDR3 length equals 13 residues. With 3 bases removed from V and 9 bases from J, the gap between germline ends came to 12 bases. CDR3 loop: CASSFPGRREQFF. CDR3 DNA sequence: TGTGCCAGCAGTTTCCCAGGGAGGCGTGAGCAGTTCTTC.

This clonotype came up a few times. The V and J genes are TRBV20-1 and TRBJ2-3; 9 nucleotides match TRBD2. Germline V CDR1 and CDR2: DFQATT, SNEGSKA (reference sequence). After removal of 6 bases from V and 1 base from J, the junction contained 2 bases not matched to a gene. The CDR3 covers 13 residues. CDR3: CSAVAGGTDTQYF. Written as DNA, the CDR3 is TGCAGTGCCGTAGCGGGAGGCACAGATACGCAGTATTTT.

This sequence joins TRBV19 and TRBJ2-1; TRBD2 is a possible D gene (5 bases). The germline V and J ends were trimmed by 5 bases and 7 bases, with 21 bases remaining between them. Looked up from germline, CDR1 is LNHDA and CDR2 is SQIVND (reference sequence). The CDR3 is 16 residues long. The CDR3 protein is CASSPPGNSFLNEQFF. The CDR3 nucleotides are TGTGCCAGTAGTCCCCCGGGGAATTCTTTTTTGAATGAGCAGTTCTTC.

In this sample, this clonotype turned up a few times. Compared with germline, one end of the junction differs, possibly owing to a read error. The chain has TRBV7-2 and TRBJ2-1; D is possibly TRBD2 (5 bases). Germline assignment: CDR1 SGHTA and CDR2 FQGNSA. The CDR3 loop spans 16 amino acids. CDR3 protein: CASSLAPMGSYNEQFF. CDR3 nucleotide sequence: TGTGCTAGCAGCTTAGCGCCAATGGGCTCCTACAATGAGCAGTTCTTC.

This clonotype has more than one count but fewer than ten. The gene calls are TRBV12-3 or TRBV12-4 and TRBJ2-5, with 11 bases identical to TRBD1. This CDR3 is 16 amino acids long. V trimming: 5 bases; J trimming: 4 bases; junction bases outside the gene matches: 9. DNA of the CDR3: TGTGCCAGCAGTCCACCCCGTGGACAGGGGGCAGAGACCCAGTACTTC. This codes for CASSPPRGQGAETQYF.

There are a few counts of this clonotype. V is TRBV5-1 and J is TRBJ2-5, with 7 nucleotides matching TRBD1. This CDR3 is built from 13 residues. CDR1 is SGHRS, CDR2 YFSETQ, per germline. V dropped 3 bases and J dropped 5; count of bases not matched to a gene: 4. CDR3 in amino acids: CASSSGQWETQYF. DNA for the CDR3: TGCGCCAGCAGCTCGGGACAGTGGGAGACCCAGTACTTC.

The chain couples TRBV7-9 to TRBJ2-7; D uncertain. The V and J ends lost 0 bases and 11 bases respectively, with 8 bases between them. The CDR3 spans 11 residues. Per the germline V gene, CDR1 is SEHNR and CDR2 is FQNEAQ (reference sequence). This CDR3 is CASSLAAPEYF. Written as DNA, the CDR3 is TGTGCCAGCAGCTTAGCGGCTCCAGAGTACTTC.

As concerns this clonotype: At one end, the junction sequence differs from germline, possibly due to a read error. CDR3 bases: TGTACCATCAGTGAGGCCAGGAACACTGAAGCTTTCTTT. This sequence encodes CTISEARNTEAFF. The chain uses TRBV10-3 and TRBJ1-1; D remains unclear. Germline CDR1 ENHRY, CDR2 SYGVKD. The CDR3 spans 13 residues.

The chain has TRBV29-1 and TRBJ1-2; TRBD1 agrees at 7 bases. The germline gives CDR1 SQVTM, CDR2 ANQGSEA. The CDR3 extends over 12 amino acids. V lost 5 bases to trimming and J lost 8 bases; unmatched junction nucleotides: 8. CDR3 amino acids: CSVSGQASGYTF. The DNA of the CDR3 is TGCAGCGTTTCAGGACAGGCTTCCGGCTACACCTTC.

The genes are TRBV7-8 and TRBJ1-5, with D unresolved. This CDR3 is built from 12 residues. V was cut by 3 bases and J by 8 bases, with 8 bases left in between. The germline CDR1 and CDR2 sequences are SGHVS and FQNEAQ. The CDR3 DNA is TGTGCCAGCAGCTTGGGTCCGGAGCCCCAGCATTTT. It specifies CASSLGPEPQHF.

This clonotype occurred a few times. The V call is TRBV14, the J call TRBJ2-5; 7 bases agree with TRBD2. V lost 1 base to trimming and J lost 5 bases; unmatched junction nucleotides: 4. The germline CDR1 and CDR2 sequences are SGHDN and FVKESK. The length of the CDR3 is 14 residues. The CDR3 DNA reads TGTGCCAGCAGCCAAGTGGGACTACGCGAGACCCAGTACTTC. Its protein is CASSQVGLRETQYF. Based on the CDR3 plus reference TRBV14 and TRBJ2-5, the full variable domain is EAGVTQFPSHSVIEKGQTVTLRCDPISGHDNLYWYRRVMGKEIKFLLHFVKESKQDESGMPNNRFLAERTGGTYSTLKVQPAELEDSGVYFCASSQVGLRETQYFGPGTRLLVL.

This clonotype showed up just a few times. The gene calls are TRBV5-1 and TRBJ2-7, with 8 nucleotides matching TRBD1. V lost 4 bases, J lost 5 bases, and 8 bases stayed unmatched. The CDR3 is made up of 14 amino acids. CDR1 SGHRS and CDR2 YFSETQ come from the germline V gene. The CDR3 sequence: CASSISDRGNEQYF. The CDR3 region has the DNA TGCGCCAGCAGCATCTCTGACAGGGGCAACGAGCAGTACTTC.

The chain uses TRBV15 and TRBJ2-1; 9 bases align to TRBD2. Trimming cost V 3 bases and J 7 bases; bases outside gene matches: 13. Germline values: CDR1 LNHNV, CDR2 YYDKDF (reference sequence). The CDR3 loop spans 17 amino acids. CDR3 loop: CATSSPPRAGGRNEQFF. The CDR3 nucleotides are TGTGCCACCAGCAGCCCCCCACGAGCGGGGGGTCGAAATGAGCAGTTCTTC.

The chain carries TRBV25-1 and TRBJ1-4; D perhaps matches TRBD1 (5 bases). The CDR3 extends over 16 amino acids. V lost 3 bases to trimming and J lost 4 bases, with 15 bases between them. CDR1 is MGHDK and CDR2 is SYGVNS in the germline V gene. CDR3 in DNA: TGTGCCAGCAGTGAGTTTCCGGGACCGGTTAATGAAAAACTGTTTTTT. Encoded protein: CASSEFPGPVNEKLFF. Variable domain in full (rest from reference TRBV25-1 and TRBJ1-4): EADIYQTPRYLVIGTGKKITLECSQTMGHDKMYWYQQDPGMELHLIHYSYGVNSTEKGDLSSESTVSRIRTEHFPLTLESARPSHTSQYLCASSEFPGPVNEKLFFGSGTQLSVL.

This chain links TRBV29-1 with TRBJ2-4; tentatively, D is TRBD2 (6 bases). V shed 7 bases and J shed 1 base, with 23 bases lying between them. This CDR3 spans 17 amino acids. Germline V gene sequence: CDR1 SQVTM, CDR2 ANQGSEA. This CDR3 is CSAWLTGAPGAKNIQYF. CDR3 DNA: TGCAGCGCGTGGTTGACGGGAGCGCCTGGCGCCAAAAACATTCAGTACTTC. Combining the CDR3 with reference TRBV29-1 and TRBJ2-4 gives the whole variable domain SAVISQKPSRDICQRGTSLTIQCQVDSQVTMMFWYRQQPGQSLTLIATANQGSEATYESGFVIDKFPISRPNLTFSTLTVSNMSPEDSSIYLCSAWLTGAPGAKNIQYFGAGTRLSVL.

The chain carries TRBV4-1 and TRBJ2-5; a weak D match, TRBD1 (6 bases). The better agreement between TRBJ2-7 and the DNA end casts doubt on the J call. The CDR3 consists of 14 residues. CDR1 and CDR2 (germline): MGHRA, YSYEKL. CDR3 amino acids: CASSQDPTGLEQYF. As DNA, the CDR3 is TGCGCCAGCAGCCAAGATCCCACAGGGCTCGAGCAGTACTTC.

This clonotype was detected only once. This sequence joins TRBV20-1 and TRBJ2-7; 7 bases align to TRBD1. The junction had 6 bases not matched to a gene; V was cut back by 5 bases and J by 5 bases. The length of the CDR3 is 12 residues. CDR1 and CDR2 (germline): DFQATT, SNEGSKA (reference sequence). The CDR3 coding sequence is TGCAGTGCTTACAGGGGTGGACACGAGCAGTACTTC. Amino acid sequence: CSAYRGGHEQYF.

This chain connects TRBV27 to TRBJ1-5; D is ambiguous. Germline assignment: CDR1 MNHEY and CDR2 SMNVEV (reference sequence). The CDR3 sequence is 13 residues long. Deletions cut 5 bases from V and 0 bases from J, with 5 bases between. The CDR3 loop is CASSPISNQPQHF. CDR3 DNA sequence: TGTGCCAGCAGTCCTATTAGCAATCAGCCCCAGCATTTT.

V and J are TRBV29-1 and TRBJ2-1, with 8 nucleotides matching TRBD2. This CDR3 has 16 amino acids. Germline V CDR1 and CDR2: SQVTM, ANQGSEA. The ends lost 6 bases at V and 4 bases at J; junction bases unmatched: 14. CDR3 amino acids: CSVSPRPGGRYNEQFF. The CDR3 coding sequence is TGCAGCGTCTCCCCTCGGCCGGGGGGGCGTTACAATGAGCAGTTCTTC.

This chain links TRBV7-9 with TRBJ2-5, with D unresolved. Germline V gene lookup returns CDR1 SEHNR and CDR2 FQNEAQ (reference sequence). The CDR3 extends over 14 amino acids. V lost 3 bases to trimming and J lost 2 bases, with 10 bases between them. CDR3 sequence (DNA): TGTGCCAGCAGCTTTCTTCAGGAACAAGAGACCCAGTACTTC. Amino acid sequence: CASSFLQEQETQYF.

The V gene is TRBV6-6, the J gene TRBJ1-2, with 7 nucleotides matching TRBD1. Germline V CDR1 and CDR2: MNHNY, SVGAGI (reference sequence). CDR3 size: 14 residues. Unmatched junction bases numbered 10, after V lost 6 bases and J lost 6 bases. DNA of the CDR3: TGTGCCAGCAGATCAGACAGGGACGGCGATGGCTACACCTTC. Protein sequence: CASRSDRDGDGYTF.

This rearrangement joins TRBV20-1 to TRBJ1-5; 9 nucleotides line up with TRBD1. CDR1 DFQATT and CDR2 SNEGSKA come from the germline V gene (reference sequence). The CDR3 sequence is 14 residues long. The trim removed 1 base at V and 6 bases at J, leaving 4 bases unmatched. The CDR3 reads CSARVGQGLQPQHF. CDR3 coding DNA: TGCAGTGCTAGAGTGGGACAGGGTCTTCAGCCCCAGCATTTT.

For the CDR3, the DNA is TGTGCCATCAGGGTCAGGGAGTCCTACGAGCAGTACTTC. Amino acid sequence: CAIRVRESYEQYF. The rearrangement joins TRBV10-3 to TRBJ2-7; the D call may be TRBD1 or TRBD2 (5 bases each). Germline CDR1 ENHRY, CDR2 SYGVKD. Trimming stripped 6 bases from V and 1 base from J, with 10 bases between. The CDR3 runs to 13 residues.

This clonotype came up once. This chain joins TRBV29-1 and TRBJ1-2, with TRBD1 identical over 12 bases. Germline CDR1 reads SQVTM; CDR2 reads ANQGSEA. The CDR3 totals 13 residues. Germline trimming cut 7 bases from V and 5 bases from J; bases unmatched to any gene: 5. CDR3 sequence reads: CSGGTGGGYGYTF. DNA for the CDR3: TGCAGCGGGGGGACAGGGGGCGGGTATGGCTACACCTTC.

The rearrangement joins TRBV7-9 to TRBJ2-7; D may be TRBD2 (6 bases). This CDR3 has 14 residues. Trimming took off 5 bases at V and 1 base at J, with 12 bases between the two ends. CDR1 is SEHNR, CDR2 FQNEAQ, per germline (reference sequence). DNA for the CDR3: TGTGCCAGCAGCCCGGCTAGCGAATCCTACGAGCAGTACTTC. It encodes CASSPASESYEQYF.

The CDR3 nucleotides are TGCGCCAGTAGCGTTACCGGGACAGGGGGCCTCGAGCAGTACTTC. Its protein is CASSVTGTGGLEQYF. The V and J genes are TRBV4-1 and TRBJ2-5; 12 nucleotides align to TRBD1. With the DNA end fitting TRBJ2-7 better, the J assignment may be wrong. This CDR3 has 15 amino acids. CDR1 is MGHRA and CDR2 is YSYEKL in the germline V gene.

Written as DNA, the CDR3 is TGCAGTGCTCAAAGTTCAGGCGCCTACAATGAGCAGTTCTTC. Translating gives CSAQSSGAYNEQFF. J is TRBJ2-1 and V is TRBV20-1; D not certain. This CDR3 spans 14 amino acids. V was trimmed by 5 bases and J by 2 bases, leaving 13 bases between them. Per germline, CDR1 DFQATT and CDR2 SNEGSKA (reference sequence).

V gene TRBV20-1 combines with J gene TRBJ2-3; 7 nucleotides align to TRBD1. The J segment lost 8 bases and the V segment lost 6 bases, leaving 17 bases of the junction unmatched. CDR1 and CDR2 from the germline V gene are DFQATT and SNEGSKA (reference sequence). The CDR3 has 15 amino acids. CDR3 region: CSARQGGSGAPTQYF. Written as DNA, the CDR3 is TGCAGTGCCAGACAGGGCGGTAGTGGAGCACCTACGCAGTATTTT.